The T cell receptor (beta chain) described here comes from a study of cytomegalovirus exposure and HLA in healthy donors. Study-wide points: Generally TCR sequences proved uncommon, though certain public TCRs appeared in numerous donors. Three chains linked to CMV were shown in vitro to be specific for CMV antigens. It was reported that the classifier diagnosed cytomegalovirus status with high specificity and sensitivity in both the original and validation cohorts.

It was the approximately 120-subject validation cohort, separate from the 666-subject first cohort, to which the donors belonged. The length of the CDR3 is 14 residues. Germline-derived CDR1 and CDR2 are KGHSH and LQKENI. The V end lost 6 bases, the J end lost 0 bases, and 11 bases lay between the germline ends. The protocol was immunoSEQ multiplex PCR, while the TCRdb copy is restricted to in-frame clones and leaves out a portion. The sample shows roughly 150,000 clones, around nine tenths of them seen only once. Notes on this clone: Its antigen is unidentified.

Sequencing input: PBMCs. The source of this sequence is a man younger than 35 in good health and CMV-seronegative. The rearrangement links TRBV18 to TRBJ1-1; D unresolved. CDR3 bases: TGTGCCAGCTCCCCCAGAGACATGAACACTGAAGCTTTCTTT. Protein product: CASSPRDMNTEAFF.